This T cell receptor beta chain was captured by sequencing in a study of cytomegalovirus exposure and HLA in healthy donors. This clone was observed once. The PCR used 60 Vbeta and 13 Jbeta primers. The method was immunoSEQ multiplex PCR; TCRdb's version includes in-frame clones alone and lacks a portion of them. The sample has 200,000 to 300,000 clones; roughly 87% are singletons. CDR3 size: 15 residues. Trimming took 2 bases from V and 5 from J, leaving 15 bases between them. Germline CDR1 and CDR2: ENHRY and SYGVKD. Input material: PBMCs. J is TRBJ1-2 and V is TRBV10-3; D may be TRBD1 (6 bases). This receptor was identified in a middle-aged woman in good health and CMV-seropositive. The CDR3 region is CAISENPGVGYGYTF. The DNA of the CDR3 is TGTGCCATCAGTGAGAATCCAGGGGTTGGGTATGGCTACACCTTC.